This T cell receptor (beta chain) was sequenced during a study of cytomegalovirus exposure and HLA in healthy donors. Study-wide findings and caveats: Overall, around 160 TCR beta chains were annotated as cytomegalovirus-associated. A few CMV-associated chains were confirmed in vitro to be specific for CMV antigens.

The donors gave bone marrow, and they were healthy. This clone has only a few counts. As yet, its antigen is unknown. The PCR contained 60 Vbeta and 13 Jbeta primers. Produced via immunoSEQ multiplex PCR; TCRdb's table is partial and in-frame only. The sample carries tens of thousands of clones, less than 80% recorded once. The CDR3 totals 12 residues. The V segment lost 4 bases and the J segment 8 bases; nucleotides outside the gene matches: 5. CDR1 and CDR2 (germline): GTSNPN, SVGIG (reference sequence). The sample taken for sequencing was PBMCs. The source of this sequence is a woman between 40 and 50 years old in good health and CMV-seropositive. V is TRBV30 and J is TRBJ1-2; 9 bases line up with TRBD1. The CDR3 sequence: CAWKRDREGYTF. Written as DNA, the CDR3 is TGTGCCTGGAAAAGGGACAGGGAAGGCTACACCTTC. Variable domain in full (rest from reference TRBV30 and TRBJ1-2): SQTIHQWPATLVQPVGSPLSLECTVEGTSNPNLYWYRQAAGRGLQLLFYSVGIGQISSEVPQNLSASRPQDRQFILSSKKLLLSDSGFYLCAWKRDREGYTFGSGTRLTVV.